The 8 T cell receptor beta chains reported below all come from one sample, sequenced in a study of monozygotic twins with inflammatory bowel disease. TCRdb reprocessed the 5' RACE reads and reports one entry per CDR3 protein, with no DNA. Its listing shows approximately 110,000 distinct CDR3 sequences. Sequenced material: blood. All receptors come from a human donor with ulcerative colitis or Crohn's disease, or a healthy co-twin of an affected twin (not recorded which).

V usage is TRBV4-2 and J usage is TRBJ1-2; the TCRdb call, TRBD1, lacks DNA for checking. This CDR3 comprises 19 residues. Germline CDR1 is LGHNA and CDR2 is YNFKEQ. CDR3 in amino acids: CASSHRTENRDRGLKGYTF.

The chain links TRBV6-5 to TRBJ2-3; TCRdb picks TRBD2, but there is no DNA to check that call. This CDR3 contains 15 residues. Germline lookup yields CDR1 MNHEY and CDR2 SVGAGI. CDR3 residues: CASSYSASGTDTQYF.

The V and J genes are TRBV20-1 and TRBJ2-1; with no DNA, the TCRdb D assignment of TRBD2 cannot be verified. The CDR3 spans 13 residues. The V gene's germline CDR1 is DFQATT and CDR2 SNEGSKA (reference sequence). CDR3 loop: CSATSGAYNEQFF.

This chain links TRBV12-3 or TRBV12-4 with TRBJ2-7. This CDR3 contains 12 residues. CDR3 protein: CASSLHEYEQYF.

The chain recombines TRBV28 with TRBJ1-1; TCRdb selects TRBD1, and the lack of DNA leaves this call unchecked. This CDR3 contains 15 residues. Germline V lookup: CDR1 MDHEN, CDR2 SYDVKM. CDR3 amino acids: CASSPPSGGFTEAFF.

Here the CDR3 reads CASSPEGSYEQYF. V usage is TRBV18 and J usage is TRBJ2-7; TCRdb returns TRBD2, unconfirmable since there is no DNA. Per germline, CDR1 KGHSH and CDR2 LQKENI. CDR3 length: 13 amino acids.

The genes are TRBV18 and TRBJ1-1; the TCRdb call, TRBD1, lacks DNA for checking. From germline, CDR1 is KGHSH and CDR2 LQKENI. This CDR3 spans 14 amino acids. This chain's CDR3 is CASSPNGANTEAFF.

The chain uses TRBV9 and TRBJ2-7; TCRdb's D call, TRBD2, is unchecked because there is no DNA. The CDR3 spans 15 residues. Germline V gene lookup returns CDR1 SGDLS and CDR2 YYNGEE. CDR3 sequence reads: CASSIGLAEFGEQYF.